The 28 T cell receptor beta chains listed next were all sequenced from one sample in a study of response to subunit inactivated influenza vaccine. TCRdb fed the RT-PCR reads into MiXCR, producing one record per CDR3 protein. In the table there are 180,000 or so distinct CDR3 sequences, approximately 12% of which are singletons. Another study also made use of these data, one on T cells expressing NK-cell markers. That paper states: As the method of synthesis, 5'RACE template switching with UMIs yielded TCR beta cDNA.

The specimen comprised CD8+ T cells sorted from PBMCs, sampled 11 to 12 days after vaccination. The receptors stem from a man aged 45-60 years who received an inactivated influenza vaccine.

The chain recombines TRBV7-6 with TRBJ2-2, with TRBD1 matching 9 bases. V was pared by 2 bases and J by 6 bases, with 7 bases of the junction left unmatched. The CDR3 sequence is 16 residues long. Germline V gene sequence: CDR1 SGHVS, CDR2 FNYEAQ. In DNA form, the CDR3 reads TGTGCCAGCAGCTTAAACAGGGGGCGAGGAGCCGGGGAGCTGTTTTTT. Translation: CASSLNRGRGAGELFF.

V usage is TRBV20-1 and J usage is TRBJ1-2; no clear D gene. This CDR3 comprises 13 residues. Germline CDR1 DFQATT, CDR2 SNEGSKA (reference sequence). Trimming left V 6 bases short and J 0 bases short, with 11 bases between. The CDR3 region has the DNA TGCAGTGCCCTACAACAGACTAACTATGGCTACACCTTC. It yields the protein CSALQQTNYGYTF.

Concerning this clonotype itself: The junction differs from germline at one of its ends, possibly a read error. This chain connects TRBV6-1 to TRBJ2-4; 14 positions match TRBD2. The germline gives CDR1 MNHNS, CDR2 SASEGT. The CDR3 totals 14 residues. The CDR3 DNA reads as TGTGCCAGCTTGGGACTAGCGGGGGAAAACCTTCAGTACTTC. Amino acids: CASLGLAGENLQYF.

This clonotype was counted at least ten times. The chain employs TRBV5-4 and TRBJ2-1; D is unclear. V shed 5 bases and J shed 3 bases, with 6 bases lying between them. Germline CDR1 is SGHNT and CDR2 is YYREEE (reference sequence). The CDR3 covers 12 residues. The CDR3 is CASSSGYNEQFF. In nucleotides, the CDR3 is TGTGCCAGCAGTTCTGGCTACAATGAGCAGTTCTTC.

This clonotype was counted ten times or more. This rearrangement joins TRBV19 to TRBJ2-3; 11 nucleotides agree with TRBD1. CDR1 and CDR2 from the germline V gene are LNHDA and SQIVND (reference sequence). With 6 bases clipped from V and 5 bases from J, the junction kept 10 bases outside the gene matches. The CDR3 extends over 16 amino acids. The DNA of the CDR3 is TGTGCCAGTAGGCGGGACAGGGGGATTGGCAGAGATACGCAGTATTTT. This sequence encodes CASRRDRGIGRDTQYF.

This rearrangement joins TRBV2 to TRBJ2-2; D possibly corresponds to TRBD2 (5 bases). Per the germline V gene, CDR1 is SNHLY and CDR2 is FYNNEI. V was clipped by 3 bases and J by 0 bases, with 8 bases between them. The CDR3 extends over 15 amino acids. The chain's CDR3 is CASSDSATNTGELFF. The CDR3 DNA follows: TGTGCCAGCAGTGATAGCGCAACGAACACCGGGGAGCTGTTTTTT.

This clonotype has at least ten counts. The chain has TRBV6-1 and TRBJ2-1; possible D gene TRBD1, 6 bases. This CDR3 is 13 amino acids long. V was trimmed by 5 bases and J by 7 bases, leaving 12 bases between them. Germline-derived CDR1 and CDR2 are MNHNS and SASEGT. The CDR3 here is CASSPLQGNEQFF. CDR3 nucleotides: TGTGCCAGCAGTCCCCTACAGGGAAATGAGCAGTTCTTC.

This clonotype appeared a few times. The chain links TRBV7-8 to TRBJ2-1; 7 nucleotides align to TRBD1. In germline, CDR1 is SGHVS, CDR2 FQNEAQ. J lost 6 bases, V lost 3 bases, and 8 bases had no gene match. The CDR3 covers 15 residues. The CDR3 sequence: CASSFPGTVSNEQFF. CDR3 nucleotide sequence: TGTGCCAGCAGCTTCCCCGGGACAGTATCCAATGAGCAGTTCTTC.

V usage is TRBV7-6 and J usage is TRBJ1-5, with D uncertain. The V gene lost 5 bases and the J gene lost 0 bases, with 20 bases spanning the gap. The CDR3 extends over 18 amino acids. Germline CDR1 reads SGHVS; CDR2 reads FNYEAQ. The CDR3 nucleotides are TGTGCCAGCAGCCCAGGCCCTCCGGACCCGTATAGCAATCAGCCCCAGCATTTT. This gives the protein CASSPGPPDPYSNQPQHF.

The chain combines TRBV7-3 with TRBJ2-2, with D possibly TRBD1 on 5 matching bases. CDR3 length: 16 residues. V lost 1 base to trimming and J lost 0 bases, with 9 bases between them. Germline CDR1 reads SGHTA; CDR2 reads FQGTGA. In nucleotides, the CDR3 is TGTGCCAGCAGCTTAATGGGGCAGTCGAACACCGGGGAGCTGTTTTTT. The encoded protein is CASSLMGQSNTGELFF.

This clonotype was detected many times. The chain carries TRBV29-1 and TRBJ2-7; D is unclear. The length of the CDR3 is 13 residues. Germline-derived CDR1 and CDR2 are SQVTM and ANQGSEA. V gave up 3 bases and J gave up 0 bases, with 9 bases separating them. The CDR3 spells CSVDFIFSYEQYF. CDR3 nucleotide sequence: TGCAGCGTTGATTTTATTTTCTCCTACGAGCAGTACTTC.

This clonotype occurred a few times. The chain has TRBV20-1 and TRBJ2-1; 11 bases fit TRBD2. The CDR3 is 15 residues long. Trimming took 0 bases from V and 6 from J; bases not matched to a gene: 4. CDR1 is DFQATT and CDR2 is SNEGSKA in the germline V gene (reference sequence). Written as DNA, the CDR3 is TGCAGTGCTAGAGAGGGGACTAGCGGACGCAATGAGCAGTTCTTC. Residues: CSAREGTSGRNEQFF.

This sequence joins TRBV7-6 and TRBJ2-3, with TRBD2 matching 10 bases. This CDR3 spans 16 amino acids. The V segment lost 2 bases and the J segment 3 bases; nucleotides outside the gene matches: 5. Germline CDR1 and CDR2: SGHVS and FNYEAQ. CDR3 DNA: TGTGCCAGCAGCTTAAGAGCGGGGGGGCCGACAGATACGCAGTATTTT. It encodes CASSLRAGGPTDTQYF.

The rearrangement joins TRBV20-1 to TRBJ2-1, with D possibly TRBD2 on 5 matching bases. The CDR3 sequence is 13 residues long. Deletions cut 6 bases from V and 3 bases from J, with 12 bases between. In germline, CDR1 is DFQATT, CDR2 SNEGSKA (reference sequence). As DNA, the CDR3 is TGCAGTGCGCAGGCTAGCTACTACAATGAGCAGTTCTTC. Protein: CSAQASYYNEQFF.

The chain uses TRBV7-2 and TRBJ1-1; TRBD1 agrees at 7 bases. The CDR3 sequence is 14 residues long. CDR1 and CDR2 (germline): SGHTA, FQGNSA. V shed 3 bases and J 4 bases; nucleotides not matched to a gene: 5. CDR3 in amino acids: CASSFTGVVTEAFF. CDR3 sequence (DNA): TGTGCCAGCAGCTTTACAGGGGTGGTCACTGAAGCTTTCTTT. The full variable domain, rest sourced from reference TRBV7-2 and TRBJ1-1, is GAGVSQSPSNKVTEKGKDVELRCDPISGHTALYWYRQSLGQGLEFLIYFQGNSAPDKSGLPSDRFSAERTGGSVSTLTIQRTQQEDSAVYLCASSFTGVVTEAFFGQGTRLTVV.

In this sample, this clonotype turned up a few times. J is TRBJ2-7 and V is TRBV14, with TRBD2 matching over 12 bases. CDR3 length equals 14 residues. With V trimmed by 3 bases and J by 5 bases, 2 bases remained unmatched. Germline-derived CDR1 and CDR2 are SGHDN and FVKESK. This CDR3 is CASSHLAGGDEQYF. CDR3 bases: TGTGCCAGCAGCCATCTAGCGGGAGGGGACGAGCAGTACTTC.

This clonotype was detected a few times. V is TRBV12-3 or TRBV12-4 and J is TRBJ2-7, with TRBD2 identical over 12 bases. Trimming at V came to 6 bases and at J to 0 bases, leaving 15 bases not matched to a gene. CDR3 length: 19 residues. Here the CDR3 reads CASRLGDLPTSGSSYEQYF. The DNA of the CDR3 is TGTGCCAGCAGGCTAGGGGACCTGCCGACTAGCGGGAGCTCCTACGAGCAGTACTTC.

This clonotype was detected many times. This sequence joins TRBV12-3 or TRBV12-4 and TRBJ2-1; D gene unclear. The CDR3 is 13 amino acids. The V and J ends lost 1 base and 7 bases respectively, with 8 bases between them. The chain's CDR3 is CASSLDRRNEQFF. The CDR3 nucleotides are TGTGCCAGCAGTTTAGACCGACGGAATGAGCAGTTCTTC.

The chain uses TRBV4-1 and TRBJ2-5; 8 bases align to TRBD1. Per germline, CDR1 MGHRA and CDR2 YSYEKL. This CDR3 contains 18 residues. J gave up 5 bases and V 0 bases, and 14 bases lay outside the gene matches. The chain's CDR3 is CASSQDKWAGGAGETQYF. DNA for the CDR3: TGCGCCAGCAGCCAAGATAAGTGGGCAGGGGGCGCGGGGGAGACCCAGTACTTC.

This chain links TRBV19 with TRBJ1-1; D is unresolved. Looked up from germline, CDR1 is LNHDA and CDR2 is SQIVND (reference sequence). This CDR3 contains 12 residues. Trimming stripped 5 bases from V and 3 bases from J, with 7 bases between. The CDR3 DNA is TGTGCCAGTAGTCGATATTACACTGAAGCTTTCTTT. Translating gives CASSRYYTEAFF. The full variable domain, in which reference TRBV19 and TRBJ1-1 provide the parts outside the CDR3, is DGGITQSPKYLFRKEGQNVTLSCEQNLNHDAMYWYRQDPGQGLRLIYYSQIVNDFQKGDIAEGYSVSREKKESFPLTVTSAQKNPTAFYLCASSRYYTEAFFGQGTRLTVV.

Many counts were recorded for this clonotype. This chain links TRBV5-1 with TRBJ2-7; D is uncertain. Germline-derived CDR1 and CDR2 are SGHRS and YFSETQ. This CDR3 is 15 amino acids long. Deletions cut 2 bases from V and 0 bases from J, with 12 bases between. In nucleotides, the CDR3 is TGCGCCAGCAGCTTCAGCGACGGCGTCTCCTACGAGCAGTACTTC. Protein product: CASSFSDGVSYEQYF. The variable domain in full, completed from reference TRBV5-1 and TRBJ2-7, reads KAGVTQTPRYLIKTRGQQVTLSCSPISGHRSVSWYQQTPGQGLQFLFEYFSETQRNKGNFPGRFSGRQFSNSRSEMNVSTLELGDSALYLCASSFSDGVSYEQYFGPGTRLTVT.

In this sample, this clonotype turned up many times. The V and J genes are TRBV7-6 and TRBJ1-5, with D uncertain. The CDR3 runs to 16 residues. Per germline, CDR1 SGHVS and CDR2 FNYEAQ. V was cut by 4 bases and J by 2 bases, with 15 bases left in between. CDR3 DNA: TGTGCCAGCAGCTCCCCCCCGGGGAAAGGCAATCAGCCCCAGCATTTT. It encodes CASSSPPGKGNQPQHF.

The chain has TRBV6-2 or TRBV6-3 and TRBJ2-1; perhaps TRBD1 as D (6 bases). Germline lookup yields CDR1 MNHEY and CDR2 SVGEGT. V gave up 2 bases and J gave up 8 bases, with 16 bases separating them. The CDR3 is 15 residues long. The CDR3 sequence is CASSYVGAQGHEQFF. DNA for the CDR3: TGTGCCAGCAGTTACGTGGGGGCCCAAGGCCATGAGCAGTTCTTC.

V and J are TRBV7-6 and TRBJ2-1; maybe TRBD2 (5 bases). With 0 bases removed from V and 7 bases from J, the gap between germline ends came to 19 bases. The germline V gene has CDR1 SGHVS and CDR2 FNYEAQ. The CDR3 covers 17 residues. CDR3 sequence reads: CASSLAPPSMPYNEQFF. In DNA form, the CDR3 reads TGTGCCAGCAGCTTAGCCCCACCTAGCATGCCTTATAATGAGCAGTTCTTC.

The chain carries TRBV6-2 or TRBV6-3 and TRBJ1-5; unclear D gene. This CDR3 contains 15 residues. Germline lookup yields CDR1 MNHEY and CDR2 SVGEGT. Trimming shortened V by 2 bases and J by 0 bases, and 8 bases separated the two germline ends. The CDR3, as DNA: TGTGCCAGCAGTTACACTGAGATTAGCAATCAGCCCCAGCATTTT. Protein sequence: CASSYTEISNQPQHF.

The CDR3 region is CASSTGQGSEETQYF. For the CDR3, the DNA is TGTGCCAGCAGTACAGGACAGGGGTCCGAAGAGACCCAGTACTTC. The chain employs TRBV6-1 and TRBJ2-5; TRBD1 aligns across 9 bases. In germline, CDR1 is MNHNS, CDR2 SASEGT. This CDR3 region has 15 residues. With 5 bases clipped from V and 3 bases from J, the junction kept 7 bases outside the gene matches.

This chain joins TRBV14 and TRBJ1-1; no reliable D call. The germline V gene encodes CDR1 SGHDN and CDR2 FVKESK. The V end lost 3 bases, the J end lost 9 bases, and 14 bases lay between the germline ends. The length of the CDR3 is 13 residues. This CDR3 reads CASSHAPEGKAFF. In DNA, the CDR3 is TGTGCCAGCAGCCACGCCCCCGAGGGTAAAGCTTTCTTT.

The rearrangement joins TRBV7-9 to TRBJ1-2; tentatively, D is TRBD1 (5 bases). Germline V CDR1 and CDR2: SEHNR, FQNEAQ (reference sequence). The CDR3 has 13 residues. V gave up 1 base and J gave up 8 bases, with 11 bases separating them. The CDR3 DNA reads TGTGCCAGCAGCTTAGGAGGGGTCGGGGGCTACACCTTC. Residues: CASSLGGVGGYTF. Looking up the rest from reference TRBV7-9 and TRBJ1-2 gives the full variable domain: DTGVSQNPRHKITKRGQNVTFRCDPISEHNRLYWYRQTLGQGPEFLTYFQNEAQLEKSRLLSDRFSAERPKGSFSTLEIQRTEQGDSAMYLCASSLGGVGGYTFGSGTRLTVV.